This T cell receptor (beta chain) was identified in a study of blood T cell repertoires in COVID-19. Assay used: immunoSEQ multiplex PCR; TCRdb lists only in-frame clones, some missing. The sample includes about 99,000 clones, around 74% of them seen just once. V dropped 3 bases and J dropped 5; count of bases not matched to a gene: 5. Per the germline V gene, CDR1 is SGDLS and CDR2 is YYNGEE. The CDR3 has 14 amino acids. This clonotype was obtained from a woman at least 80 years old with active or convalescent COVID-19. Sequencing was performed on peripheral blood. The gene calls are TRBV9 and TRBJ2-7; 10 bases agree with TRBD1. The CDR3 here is CASSGQGALDEQYF. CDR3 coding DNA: TGTGCCAGCAGCGGACAGGGGGCATTAGACGAGCAGTACTTC. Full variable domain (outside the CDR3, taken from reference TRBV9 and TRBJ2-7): DSGVTQTPKHLITATGQRVTLRCSPRSGDLSVYWYQQSLDQGLQFLIQYYNGEERAKGNILERFSAQQFPDLHSELNLSSLELGDSALYFCASSGQGALDEQYFGPGTRLTVT.